Described below is a single TCR beta chain sequence and its context. Its target is unknown. Via MiXCR, TCRdb re-called the RT-PCR reads, giving one row per CDR3 protein. This table has around 530,000 distinct CDR3 sequences, 15% to 20% appearing once. This sample was taken from a study of response to subunit inactivated influenza vaccine. Study results and limitations: It was suggested by the authors that few new T cells are recruited by each seasonal influenza vaccination.

This receptor was obtained from a man between 50 and 70 years old who received an inactivated influenza vaccine. This material consisted of CD4+ T cells sorted from PBMCs, taken around 2 years after vaccination.

CDR3 nucleotides: TGTGCCAGCAGCCAAGGTTCTGGGGGAAATACGCAGTATTTT. Translated: CASSQGSGGNTQYF. This chain joins TRBV3-1 and TRBJ2-3, with D possibly called TRBD1 or TRBD2 (5 bases each). The CDR3 sequence is 14 residues long. CDR1 is LGHDT, CDR2 YNNKEL, per germline (reference sequence). V lost 1 base and J lost 7, with 12 bases in between.